These 14 T cell receptor beta chains were sequenced from one sample in a study of neurological immune-mediated disorders (dated by TCRdb to about 2019). Libraries were prepared through 5' RACE. TCRdb shows the sequencer as Illumina HiSeq 2500. TCRdb handled the public reads itself, with Q25 trimming in fastp and clone calling in MiXCR, and kept productive beta chains. Entries that share a CDR3 protein sequence are merged under the most common genes and DNA. The sample profile shows fewer than 60,000 distinct CDR3 sequences; around 10% of them were found once. The ten biggest clones cover roughly 5.2% of the sample. The sequencing input was PBMCs. Receptors were obtained from a man between 65 and 85 years old with HTLV-1-associated myelopathy (HAM/TSP).

This clonotype was seen ten or more times. The chain uses TRBV28 and TRBJ2-1; TRBD1 matches at 7 bases. The ends lost 7 bases at V and 7 bases at J; junction bases unmatched: 4. CDR1 and CDR2 from the germline V gene are MDHEN and SYDVKM. The CDR3 covers 12 residues. CDR3 residues: CASNSQGNEQFF. The CDR3 DNA is TGTGCCAGCAATTCACAGGGGAATGAGCAGTTCTTC.

J is TRBJ2-4 and V is TRBV3-1; the D gene is possibly TRBD2 (5 bases). CDR3 length: 14 amino acids. V shed 4 bases and J shed 7 bases, with 14 bases lying between them. Germline CDR1 LGHDT, CDR2 YNNKEL (reference sequence). The CDR3 bases are TGTGCCAGCAGCCTGTTGACTTCGGGGAACATTCAGTACTTC. This codes for CASSLLTSGNIQYF.

This clonotype was observed at least ten times. J is TRBJ1-3 and V is TRBV9; tentative D call: TRBD1 (6 bases). Deletions cut 3 bases from V and 0 bases from J, with 7 bases between. This CDR3 region has 14 residues. CDR1 SGDLS and CDR2 YYNGEE come from the germline V gene. The CDR3 sequence is CASSATGSGNTIYF. The CDR3 nucleotides are TGTGCCAGCAGCGCGACAGGCTCTGGAAACACCATATATTTT.

This clonotype has ten or more counts. The rearrangement joins TRBV5-1 to TRBJ2-1; 8 bases align to TRBD1. Losses at the gene ends were 0 bases for V and 7 bases for J; bases not matched to a gene: 6. This CDR3 spans 15 amino acids. Germline V gives CDR1 SGHRS, CDR2 YFSETQ. DNA of the CDR3: TGCGCCAGCAGCTTGGCGTCAGGGGGCTGGAATGAGCAGTTCTTC. This encodes CASSLASGGWNEQFF.

This clonotype was found many times. The V and J genes are TRBV6-1 and TRBJ2-7; 7 nucleotides match TRBD1. Trimming removed 8 bases from V and 3 bases from J; junction bases left unmatched: 4. The germline V gene encodes CDR1 MNHNS and CDR2 SASEGT. The CDR3 sequence is 12 residues long. CDR3 sequence (DNA): TGTGCCAGCGAGGGACAGCTCTACGAGCAGTACTTC. This codes for CASEGQLYEQYF.

This clonotype was recorded at least ten times. The V call is TRBV5-1, the J call TRBJ2-7; TRBD1 is a possible D gene (6 bases). Germline V CDR1 and CDR2: SGHRS, YFSETQ. The CDR3 spans 13 residues. The V end was cut by 0 bases, the J end by 5 bases, with 9 bases between. The CDR3 protein is CASSLGGPNEQYF. In DNA, the CDR3 is TGCGCCAGCAGCTTGGGGGGGCCGAACGAGCAGTACTTC.

This clonotype has ten or more counts. CDR3 sequence reads: CSARVGAGGSKNIQYF. In DNA, the CDR3 is TGCAGTGCTAGAGTAGGAGCGGGAGGGTCCAAAAACATTCAGTACTTC. J is TRBJ2-4 and V is TRBV20-1; 10 nucleotides match TRBD2. Germline V gene lookup returns CDR1 DFQATT and CDR2 SNEGSKA (reference sequence). Trimming removed 1 base from V and 2 bases from J; junction bases left unmatched: 5. There are 16 residues in the CDR3.

In its sample, this clonotype was seen many times. This chain connects TRBV7-9 to TRBJ2-1; TRBD1 is a possible D gene (7 bases). Per the germline V gene, CDR1 is SEHNR and CDR2 is FQNEAQ (reference sequence). The CDR3 loop spans 14 amino acids. Trimming stripped 10 bases from V and 7 bases from J, with 20 bases between. The CDR3 region has the DNA TGTGCCACTCTCGAGGGGGGCAGGGGGAATGAGCAGTTCTTC. Translated: CATLEGGRGNEQFF.

In this sample, this clonotype turned up a few times. The chain has TRBV7-2 and TRBJ1-5; D uncertain. This CDR3 has 13 residues. Germline values: CDR1 SGHTA, CDR2 FQGNSA. V gave up 2 bases and J gave up 10 bases, with 12 bases separating them. In DNA, the CDR3 is TGTGCCAGCAGCTTAAATTCCGGGGAACCCCAGCATTTT. It translates to CASSLNSGEPQHF.

In this sample, this clonotype turned up many times. V and J are TRBV29-1 and TRBJ2-1; 7 bases map to TRBD2. The germline V gene encodes CDR1 SQVTM and CDR2 ANQGSEA. This CDR3 has 14 amino acids. The V gene end was trimmed by 3 bases and the J gene end by 4 bases; junction bases not matched to a gene: 6. The CDR3 reads CSVDVVSGYNEQFF. CDR3 nucleotides: TGCAGCGTTGACGTAGTTAGCGGGTACAATGAGCAGTTCTTC.

This clonotype was seen at least ten times. The CDR3 DNA reads as TGTGCCAGCAGCTTGACTACAGATACGCAGTATTTT. The encoded protein is CASSLTTDTQYF. This rearrangement joins TRBV11-2 to TRBJ2-3; D not certain. The CDR3 loop spans 12 amino acids. Trimming pared 3 bases from V and 3 bases from J, leaving 4 bases between. Looked up from germline, CDR1 is SGHAT and CDR2 is FQNNGV.

This clonotype was detected many times. The chain links TRBV9 to TRBJ2-7; possibly TRBD2 for D (6 bases). The CDR3 runs 15 residues. CDR1 and CDR2 (germline): SGDLS, YYNGEE. The V gene lost 4 bases and the J gene lost 3 bases, with 17 bases spanning the gap. The CDR3 reads CASSLGTGGSYEQYF. CDR3 in DNA: TGTGCCAGCAGCTTAGGGACCGGGGGAAGCTACGAGCAGTACTTC.

The table lists this clonotype with many counts. The chain links TRBV20-1 to TRBJ2-2; D possibly corresponds to TRBD1 (6 bases). The CDR3 loop spans 12 amino acids. Germline V CDR1 and CDR2: DFQATT, SNEGSKA (reference sequence). V was cut by 3 bases and J by 9 bases, with 11 bases left in between. CDR3 residues: CSASTGFRELFF. As DNA, the CDR3 is TGCAGTGCTAGCACAGGGTTCCGGGAGCTGTTTTTT.

This clonotype occurred many times. The chain links TRBV20-1 to TRBJ1-6; the D is unclear. The germline V and J ends were trimmed by 0 bases and 13 bases, with 10 bases remaining between them. The CDR3 runs 12 residues. Germline-derived CDR1 and CDR2 are DFQATT and SNEGSKA (reference sequence). CDR3 protein: CSARDPASPLHF. The CDR3 nucleotides read TGCAGTGCTAGAGACCCGGCCTCTCCCCTCCACTTT.